This T cell receptor beta chain is from a study of human T cells and chemical hapten exposure. This clonotype showed up just a few times. TCRdb reprocessed the RACE reads with MiXCR, giving one entry per CDR3 protein. The repertoire has a few hundred thousand distinct CDR3 sequences, under 6.5% of them found once; the top ten carry more than 5.5%. Time point denoted: patch test 2, 6 weeks after DPC sensitization. The treatment was: therapeutic diphenylcyclopropenone sensitization with weekly scalp DPC. This CDR3 is built from 16 residues. CDR1 and CDR2 (germline): SGHTA, FQGNSA. V was clipped by 2 bases and J by 4 bases; unmatched bases: 4.

The specimen comprised whole blood, sampled in connection with sensitization to the hapten diphenylcyclopropenone (DPC). The TCR comes from a woman in her late teens or twenties with alopecia areata. Some clones in this sample may be carry-over from other donors' samples. J is TRBJ2-2 and V is TRBV7-2; 10 bases map to TRBD1. In DNA, the CDR3 is TGTGCCAGCAGCTTAAGACAGGGGGCGGGCACCGGGGAGCTGTTTTTT. Translating it yields CASSLRQGAGTGELFF.